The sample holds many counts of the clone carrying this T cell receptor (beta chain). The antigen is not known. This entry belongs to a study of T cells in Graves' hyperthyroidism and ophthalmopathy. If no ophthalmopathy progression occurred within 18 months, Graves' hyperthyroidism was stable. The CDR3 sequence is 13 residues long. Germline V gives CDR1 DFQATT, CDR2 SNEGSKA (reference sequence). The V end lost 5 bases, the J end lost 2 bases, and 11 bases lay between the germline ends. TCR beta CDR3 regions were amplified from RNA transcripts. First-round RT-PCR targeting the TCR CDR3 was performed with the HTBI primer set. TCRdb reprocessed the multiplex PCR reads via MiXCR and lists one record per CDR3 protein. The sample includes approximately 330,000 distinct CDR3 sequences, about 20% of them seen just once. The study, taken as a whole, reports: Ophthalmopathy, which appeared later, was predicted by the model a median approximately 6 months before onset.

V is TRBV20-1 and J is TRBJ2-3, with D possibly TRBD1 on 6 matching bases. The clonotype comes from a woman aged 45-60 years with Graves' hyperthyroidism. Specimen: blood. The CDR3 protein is CSAGGQHTDTQYF. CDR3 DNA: TGCAGTGCTGGCGGACAGCACACAGATACGCAGTATTTT.